This T cell receptor (beta chain) came from a study of cytomegalovirus exposure and HLA in healthy donors. Germline V lookup: CDR1 SGDLS, CDR2 YYNGEE. Trimming pared 4 bases from V and 2 bases from J, leaving 13 bases between. The CDR3 consists of 14 residues. Study-wide results and caveats: Accurate HLA-A and HLA-B prediction from TCR beta sequences was reported for most subjects. The likely origin of a cluster of highly shared sequence variants was a sequencing artifact.

Comment on this clone: The antigen remains unidentified.

PCR amplification relied on 60 Vbeta primers (plus 13 Jbeta primers). Generated by immunoSEQ multiplex PCR, the TCRdb table keeps only in-frame clones and is missing some. The table lists 150,000 to 200,000 clones, 65% to 85% of them singletons. The rearrangement uses TRBV9 and TRBJ2-7; D perhaps matches TRBD2 (6 bases). Sequencing was performed on PBMCs. The source is a male donor in good health and CMV-seropositive. CDR3 residues: CASSRGEDPYEQYF. For the CDR3, the DNA is TGTGCCAGCAGCCGAGGGGAGGATCCCTACGAGCAGTACTTC. The whole variable domain, filled in from reference TRBV9 and TRBJ2-7, reads DSGVTQTPKHLITATGQRVTLRCSPRSGDLSVYWYQQSLDQGLQFLIQYYNGEERAKGNILERFSAQQFPDLHSELNLSSLELGDSALYFCASSRGEDPYEQYFGPGTRLTVT.